This T cell receptor beta chain came from a study of T cell clones after liver transplantation. This clone was counted between two and nine times. Germline loops: CDR1 SEHNR, CDR2 FQNEAQ (reference sequence). The CDR3 runs 18 residues. V was pared by 2 bases and J by 5 bases, with 23 bases between. Sequenced by immunoSEQ multiplex PCR; TCRdb stores in-frame clones only, minus some. The sample carries fewer than 85,000 clones, roughly 80% recorded once. The specimen was CD4+ T cells from blood, collected 12 months after liver transplant. The sequence was collected from a human patient who received a liver transplant. Some of the T cells may derive from the graft donor. J is TRBJ2-3 and V is TRBV7-9; D possibly corresponds to TRBD1 (6 bases). Written as DNA, the CDR3 is TGTGCCAGCAGCTTACGATTAAGAGGAGGCCGAGGGGGAGATACGCAGTATTTT. Translation: CASSLRLRGGRGGDTQYF.